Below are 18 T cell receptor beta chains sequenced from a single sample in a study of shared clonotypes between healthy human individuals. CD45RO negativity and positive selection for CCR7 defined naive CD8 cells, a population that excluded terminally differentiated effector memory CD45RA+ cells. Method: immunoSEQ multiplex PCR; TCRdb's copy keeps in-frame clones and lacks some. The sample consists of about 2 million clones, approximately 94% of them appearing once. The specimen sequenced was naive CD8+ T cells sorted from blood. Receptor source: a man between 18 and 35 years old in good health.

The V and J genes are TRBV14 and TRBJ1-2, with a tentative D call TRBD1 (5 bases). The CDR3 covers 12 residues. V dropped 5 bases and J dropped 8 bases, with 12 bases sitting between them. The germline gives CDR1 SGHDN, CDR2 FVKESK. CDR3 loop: CASSRGAYGYTF. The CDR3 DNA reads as TGTGCCAGCAGCAGGGGAGCTTACGGCTACACCTTC.

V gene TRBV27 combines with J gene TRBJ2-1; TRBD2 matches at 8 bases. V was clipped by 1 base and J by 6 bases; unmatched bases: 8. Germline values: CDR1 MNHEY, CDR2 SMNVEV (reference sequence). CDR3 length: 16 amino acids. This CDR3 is CASSLLAGRATNEQFF. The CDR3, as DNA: TGTGCCAGCAGTTTATTAGCGGGGCGGGCAACCAATGAGCAGTTCTTC.

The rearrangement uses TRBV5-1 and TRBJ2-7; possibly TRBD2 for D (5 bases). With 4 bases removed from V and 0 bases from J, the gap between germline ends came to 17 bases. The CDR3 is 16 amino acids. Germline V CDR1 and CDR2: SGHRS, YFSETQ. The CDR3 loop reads CASSPETILYSYEQYF. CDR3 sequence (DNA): TGCGCCAGCAGCCCTGAGACTATACTATACTCCTACGAGCAGTACTTC.

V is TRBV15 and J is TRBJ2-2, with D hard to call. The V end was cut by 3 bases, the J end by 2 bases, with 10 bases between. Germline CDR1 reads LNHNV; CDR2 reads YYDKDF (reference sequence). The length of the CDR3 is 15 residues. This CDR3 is CATSSGWVNTGELFF. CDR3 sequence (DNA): TGTGCCACCAGCAGTGGGTGGGTTAACACCGGGGAGCTGTTTTTT.

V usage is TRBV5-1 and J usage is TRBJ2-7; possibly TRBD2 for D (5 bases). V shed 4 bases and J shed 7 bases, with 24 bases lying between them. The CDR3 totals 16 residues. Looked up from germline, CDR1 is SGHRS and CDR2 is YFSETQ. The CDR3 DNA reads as TGCGCCAGCAGCCCCTCTCGAATGGCCGGGGTACGAGAGCAGTACTTC. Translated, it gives CASSPSRMAGVREQYF.

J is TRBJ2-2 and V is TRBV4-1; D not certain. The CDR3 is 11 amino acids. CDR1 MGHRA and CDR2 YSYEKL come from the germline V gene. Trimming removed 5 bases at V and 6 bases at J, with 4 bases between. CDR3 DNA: TGCGCCAGCAGCTTAGCCGGGGAGCTGTTTTTT. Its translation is CASSLAGELFF.

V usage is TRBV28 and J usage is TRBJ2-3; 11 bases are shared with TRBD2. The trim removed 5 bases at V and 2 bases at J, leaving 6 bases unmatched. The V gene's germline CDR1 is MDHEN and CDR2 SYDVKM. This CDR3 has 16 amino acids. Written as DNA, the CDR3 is TGTGCCAGCAGTACGACTAGCGGGATGGACACAGATACGCAGTATTTT. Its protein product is CASSTTSGMDTDTQYF.

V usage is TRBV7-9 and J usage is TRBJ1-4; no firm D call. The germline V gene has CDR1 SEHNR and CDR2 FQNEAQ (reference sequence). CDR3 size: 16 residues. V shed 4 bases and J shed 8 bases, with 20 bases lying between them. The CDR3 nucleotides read TGTGCCAGCAGCTCGAACGCCGGAGAAGCGATGGAAAAACTGTTTTTT. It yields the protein CASSSNAGEAMEKLFF.

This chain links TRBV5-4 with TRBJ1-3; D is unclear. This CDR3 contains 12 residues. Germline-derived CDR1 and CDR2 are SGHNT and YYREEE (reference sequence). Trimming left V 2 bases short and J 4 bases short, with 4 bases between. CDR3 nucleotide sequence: TGTGCCAGCAGCTTACCAGGAAACACCATATATTTT. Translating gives CASSLPGNTIYF. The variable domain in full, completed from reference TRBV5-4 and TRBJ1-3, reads ETGVTQSPTHLIKTRGQQVTLRCSSQSGHNTVSWYQQALGQGPQFIFQYYREEENGRGNFPPRFSGLQFPNYSSELNVNALELDDSALYLCASSLPGNTIYFGEGSWLTVV.

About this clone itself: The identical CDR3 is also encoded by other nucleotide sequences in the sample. CDR3 nucleotides: TGTGCCTGGAGGACCTCCTACGAGCAGTACTTC. Encoded protein: CAWRTSYEQYF. This chain uses TRBV30 with TRBJ2-7; D is undetermined. The CDR3 runs to 11 residues. Germline loops: CDR1 GTSNPN, CDR2 SVGIG (reference sequence). Trimming cost V 3 bases and J 0 bases, with 3 bases left between them.

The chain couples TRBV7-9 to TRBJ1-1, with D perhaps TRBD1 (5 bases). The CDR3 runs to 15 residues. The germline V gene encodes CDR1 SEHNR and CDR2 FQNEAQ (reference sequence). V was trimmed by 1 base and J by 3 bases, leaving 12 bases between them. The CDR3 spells CASSLVWGADTEAFF. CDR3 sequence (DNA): TGTGCCAGCAGCTTAGTCTGGGGCGCGGACACTGAAGCTTTCTTT.

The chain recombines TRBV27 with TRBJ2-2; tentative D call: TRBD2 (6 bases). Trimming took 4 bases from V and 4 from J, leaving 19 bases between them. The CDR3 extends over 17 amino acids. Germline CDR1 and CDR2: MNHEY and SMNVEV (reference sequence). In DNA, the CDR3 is TGTGCCAGCAGTTCTTACGGGACTCGTATAACCACCGGGGAGCTGTTTTTT. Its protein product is CASSSYGTRITTGELFF.

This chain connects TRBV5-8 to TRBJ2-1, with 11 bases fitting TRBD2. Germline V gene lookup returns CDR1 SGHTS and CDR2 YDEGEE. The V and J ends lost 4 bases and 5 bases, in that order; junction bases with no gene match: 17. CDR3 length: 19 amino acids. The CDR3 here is CASSLALGTSGFENNEQFF. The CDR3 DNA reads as TGTGCCAGCAGCCTCGCTTTAGGGACTAGCGGATTCGAGAACAATGAGCAGTTCTTC.

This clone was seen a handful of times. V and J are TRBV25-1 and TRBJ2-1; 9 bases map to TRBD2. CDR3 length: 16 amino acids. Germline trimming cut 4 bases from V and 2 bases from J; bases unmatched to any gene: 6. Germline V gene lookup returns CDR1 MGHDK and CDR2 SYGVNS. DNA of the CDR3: TGTGCCAGCAGTGTCGGCGCGGGGGGGACCTACAATGAGCAGTTCTTC. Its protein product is CASSVGAGGTYNEQFF.

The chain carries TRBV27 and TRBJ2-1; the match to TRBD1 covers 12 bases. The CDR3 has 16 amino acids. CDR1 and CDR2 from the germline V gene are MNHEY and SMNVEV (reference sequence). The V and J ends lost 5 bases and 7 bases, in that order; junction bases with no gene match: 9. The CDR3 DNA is TGTGCCAGCAGTAGGCCGGGACAGGGGGCTATTAATGAGCAGTTCTTC. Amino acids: CASSRPGQGAINEQFF.

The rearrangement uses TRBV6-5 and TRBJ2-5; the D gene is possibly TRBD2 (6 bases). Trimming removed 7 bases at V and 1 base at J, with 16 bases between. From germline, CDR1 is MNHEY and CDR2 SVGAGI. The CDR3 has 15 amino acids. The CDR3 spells CASIEHGTRQETQYF. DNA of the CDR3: TGTGCCAGCATAGAACATGGGACTCGCCAAGAGACCCAGTACTTC.

CDR3 nucleotide sequence: TGTGCCAGCACACCAGGCGGGGGGGCCCGTGATACGCAGTATTTT. Its protein is CASTPGGGARDTQYF. The chain carries TRBV6-5 and TRBJ2-3; 9 bases are shared with TRBD2. The germline V gene has CDR1 MNHEY and CDR2 SVGAGI. CDR3 length equals 15 residues. V was pared by 7 bases and J by 6 bases, with 11 bases of the junction left unmatched.

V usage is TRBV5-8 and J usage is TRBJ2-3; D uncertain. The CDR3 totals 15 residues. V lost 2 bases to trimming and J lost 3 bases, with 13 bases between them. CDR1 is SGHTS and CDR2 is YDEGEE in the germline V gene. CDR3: CASSFFSTQTDTQYF. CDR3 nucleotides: TGTGCCAGCAGCTTCTTTTCCACGCAGACAGATACGCAGTATTTT. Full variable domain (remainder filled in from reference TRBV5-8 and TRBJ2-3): EAGVTQSPTHLIKTRGQQATLRCSPISGHTSVYWYQQALGLGLQFLLWYDEGEERNRGNFPPRFSGRQFPNYSSELNVNALELEDSALYLCASSFFSTQTDTQYFGPGTRLTVL.